This TCR beta chain emerged from a study of blood T cells in healthy people across ages. The study's findings and limits: Measured against age, TCR beta diversity per million T cells decreased in a roughly linear manner.

Note on this clonotype: Its antigen remains unidentified.

The use of a sample-barcoded 5' primer and a J-beta primer mix characterized a second PCR of roughly 6 to 11 cycles. TCRdb called the 5' RACE reads again in MiXCR, with one record for every CDR3 protein. The table has more than 1,400,000 distinct CDR3 sequences, approximately 42% seen once; the top ten hold less than 8%. Trimming took 5 bases from V and 6 from J, leaving 14 bases between them. This CDR3 contains 14 residues. The receptor was derived from a woman aged 18-29 years in good health. Sequenced input: blood. V usage is TRBV12-3 or TRBV12-4 and J usage is TRBJ2-1; D is perhaps TRBD2 (5 bases). CDR3 sequence reads: CASSPLVGVNEQFF. As DNA, the CDR3 is TGTGCCAGCAGTCCACTAGTTGGAGTCAATGAGCAGTTCTTC.